This paragraph reports one T cell receptor beta chain. Its specificity is unknown. V was pared by 4 bases and J by 4 bases, with 5 bases of the junction left unmatched. CDR3 length: 15 amino acids. Per the germline V gene, CDR1 is SGHRS and CDR2 is YFSETQ. This specimen comes from a study of graft-versus-host responses after intestinal transplantation. Study at large: Once they had received anti-thymocyte globulin induction, all recipients took tacrolimus and steroids for approximately 3 years.

Study-level points and caveats: The recipient marrow held GvH clones, and some of them showed up first in ileum or blood. Graft-versus-host to host-versus-graft clonal ratios in allografts were high in patients with graft-donor T cell macrochimerism.

Profiling relied on immunoSEQ multiplex PCR, and the TCRdb table lists in-frame clones only, not all of them. The sample records about 38,000 clones, under 85% being singletons. The sequence was obtained from a human patient who received an intestinal transplant, so some T cells may come from the graft donor. The sample in question was PBMCs, obtained about 160 weeks after transplant. The gene calls are TRBV5-1 and TRBJ2-3; 11 nucleotides agree with TRBD2. CDR3 region: CASSDSGGAADTQYF. The CDR3 nucleotides read TGCGCCAGCAGCGATAGCGGGGGGGCAGCAGATACGCAGTATTTT. Variable domain in full (rest from reference TRBV5-1 and TRBJ2-3): KAGVTQTPRYLIKTRGQQVTLSCSPISGHRSVSWYQQTPGQGLQFLFEYFSETQRNKGNFPGRFSGRQFSNSRSEMNVSTLELGDSALYLCASSDSGGAADTQYFGPGTRLTVL.